These 22 T cell receptor beta chains came from one sample sequenced in a study of shared clonotypes between healthy human individuals. TCRdb's table, derived via immunoSEQ multiplex PCR, lists solely in-frame clones and lacks some. This table has more than 1.2 million clones, approximately 98.5% appearing once. Specimen: naive CD4+ T cells sorted from blood. Subset noted: CD45RA+ positively selected. All receptors come from a man younger than 40 in good health.

The V and J genes are TRBV27 and TRBJ2-3; the match to TRBD2 covers 9 bases. V lost 3 bases and J lost 1; bases outside the gene matches: 2. Germline CDR1 is MNHEY and CDR2 is SMNVEV (reference sequence). The CDR3 has 15 residues. CDR3: CASSFRLAGTDTQYF. CDR3 nucleotide sequence: TGTGCCAGCAGTTTCCGACTAGCGGGCACAGATACGCAGTATTTT.

The genes are TRBV9 and TRBJ2-2; tentative D call: TRBD2 (6 bases). CDR1 is SGDLS, CDR2 YYNGEE, per germline. The CDR3 contains 14 residues. Trimming stripped 2 bases from V and 5 bases from J, with 10 bases between. The CDR3: CASSVSTRTGELFF. DNA of the CDR3: TGTGCCAGCAGCGTCTCGACTAGAACCGGGGAGCTGTTTTTT.

This clone is a singleton in its sample. The CDR3 spells CATRSYRGDGNTIYF. The DNA for the CDR3 is TGTGCCACTCGAAGCTACAGGGGAGATGGAAACACCATATATTTT. The chain combines TRBV7-9 with TRBJ1-3, with 7 bases fitting TRBD1. V shed 10 bases and J 3 bases; nucleotides not matched to a gene: 12. The germline gives CDR1 SEHNR, CDR2 FQNEAQ (reference sequence). There are 15 residues in the CDR3. The variable domain in full, completed from reference TRBV7-9 and TRBJ1-3, reads DTGVSQNPRHKITKRGQNVTFRCDPISEHNRLYWYRQTLGQGPEFLTYFQNEAQLEKSRLLSDRFSAERPKGSFSTLEIQRTEQGDSAMYLCATRSYRGDGNTIYFGEGSWLTVV.

The rearrangement links TRBV18 to TRBJ2-1; either TRBD1 or TRBD2 may supply D (5 bases each). Germline values: CDR1 KGHSH, CDR2 LQKENI. Trimming removed 4 bases from V and 2 bases from J, with 15 bases in between. The length of the CDR3 is 16 residues. The CDR3 nucleotides read TGTGCCAGCTCACAGGGGCTAGCCGGCGCCTACAATGAGCAGTTCTTC. This codes for CASSQGLAGAYNEQFF.

The J gene is TRBJ2-1, the V gene TRBV11-2; D uncertain. The CDR3 has 14 amino acids. Germline CDR1 and CDR2: SGHAT and FQNNGV. Between the trimmed V and J ends, which lost 0 bases and 4 bases, there was a span of 7 bases. In DNA, the CDR3 is TGTGCCAGCAGCTTAGATATAGTTTACAATGAGCAGTTCTTC. Its translation: CASSLDIVYNEQFF.

V is TRBV7-2 and J is TRBJ2-3; tentatively, D is TRBD2 (5 bases). In germline, CDR1 is SGHTA, CDR2 FQGNSA. There are 14 residues in the CDR3. The V end was cut by 1 base, the J end by 2 bases, with 7 bases between. The DNA for the CDR3 is TGTGCCAGCAGCTTAGAAGCGGCCACAGATACGCAGTATTTT. It encodes CASSLEAATDTQYF.

V is TRBV30 and J is TRBJ1-5; 11 nucleotides match TRBD1. CDR1 is GTSNPN and CDR2 is SVGIG in the germline V gene (reference sequence). J gave up 6 bases and V 2 bases, and 6 bases lay outside the gene matches. This CDR3 is built from 15 residues. The DNA for the CDR3 is TGTGCCTGGAGTTACGGGACAGGGGGTGGTCAGCCCCAGCATTTT. Residues: CAWSYGTGGGQPQHF. Looking up the rest from reference TRBV30 and TRBJ1-5 gives the full variable domain: SQTIHQWPATLVQPVGSPLSLECTVEGTSNPNLYWYRQAAGRGLQLLFYSVGIGQISSEVPQNLSASRPQDRQFILSSKKLLLSDSGFYLCAWSYGTGGGQPQHFGDGTRLSIL.

This chain links TRBV27 with TRBJ2-7, with 9 positions matching TRBD2. Per the germline V gene, CDR1 is MNHEY and CDR2 is SMNVEV (reference sequence). CDR3 length equals 17 residues. After removal of 2 bases from V and 3 bases from J, the junction contained 11 bases not matched to a gene. CDR3 loop: CASSLMPRSSGDYEQYF. The CDR3 DNA sequence: TGTGCCAGCAGTTTAATGCCCAGATCTAGCGGGGACTACGAGCAGTACTTC.

This clone was seen once. The identical CDR3 is also encoded by other nucleotide sequences in the sample. V is TRBV6-5 and J is TRBJ2-5; D gene ambiguous. The germline V and J ends were trimmed by 0 bases and 1 base, with 6 bases remaining between them. This CDR3 region has 14 residues. The germline V gene has CDR1 MNHEY and CDR2 SVGAGI. In DNA, the CDR3 is TGTGCCAGCAGTTACTCGCGGATCCAAGAGACCCAGTACTTC. Its translation: CASSYSRIQETQYF.

This clone was recorded once. V is TRBV7-2 and J is TRBJ2-5, with TRBD2 matching over 9 bases. The germline CDR1 and CDR2 sequences are SGHTA and FQGNSA. The CDR3 is 14 residues long. The V and J ends lost 3 bases and 11 bases, in that order; junction bases with no gene match: 10. The CDR3: CASSLSGRLGEQYF. For the CDR3, the DNA is TGTGCCAGCAGCTTGAGCGGGAGGCTTGGTGAACAGTACTTC.

In this sample, this clone turned up once. This chain connects TRBV28 to TRBJ1-1, with TRBD1 as a possible D gene (5 bases). Germline V gene lookup returns CDR1 MDHEN and CDR2 SYDVKM. This CDR3 is 16 amino acids long. V was cut by 5 bases and J by 2 bases, with 18 bases left in between. CDR3 sequence (DNA): TGTGCCAGCAGTATAGGTATCCGGGGACGAAACACTGAAGCTTTCTTT. Translated, it gives CASSIGIRGRNTEAFF. The variable domain in full, with the rest retrieved from reference TRBV28 and TRBJ1-1, is DVKVTQSSRYLVKRTGEKVFLECVQDMDHENMFWYRQDPGLGLRLIYFSYDVKMKEKGDIPEGYSVSREKKERFSLILESASTNQTSMYLCASSIGIRGRNTEAFFGQGTRLTVV.

This clone has only one observation. The chain links TRBV6-5 to TRBJ2-2; D is unclear. Germline lookup yields CDR1 MNHEY and CDR2 SVGAGI. This CDR3 contains 14 residues. Trimming removed 6 bases from V and 8 bases from J, with 16 bases in between. The CDR3: CASRHSAGPGELFF. The DNA of the CDR3 is TGTGCCAGCAGACACTCAGCCGGGCCTGGGGAGCTGTTTTTT.

V and J are TRBV5-4 and TRBJ2-7; 8 bases map to TRBD2. The J segment lost 4 bases and the V segment lost 1 base, leaving 10 bases of the junction unmatched. The CDR3 totals 16 residues. Germline lookup yields CDR1 SGHNT and CDR2 YYREEE (reference sequence). For the CDR3, the DNA is TGTGCCAGCAGCTTGTCAAGCGGGAGAGGCAATTACGAGCAGTACTTC. Protein sequence: CASSLSSGRGNYEQYF.

This chain joins TRBV15 and TRBJ2-7, with D tentatively TRBD1 (6 bases). The CDR3 runs to 12 residues. The V gene's germline CDR1 is LNHNV and CDR2 YYDKDF (reference sequence). Trimming stripped 8 bases from V and 3 bases from J, with 11 bases between. The CDR3 region is CATQGQNYEQYF. As DNA, the CDR3 is TGTGCCACCCAGGGACAAAACTACGAGCAGTACTTC.

This sequence joins TRBV18 and TRBJ2-1, with 7 nucleotides matching TRBD1. With 3 bases clipped from V and 13 bases from J, the junction kept 9 bases outside the gene matches. The CDR3 loop spans 13 amino acids. In germline, CDR1 is KGHSH, CDR2 LQKENI. The CDR3 region is CASSPSTGPGQFF. Written as DNA, the CDR3 is TGTGCCAGCTCACCTTCGACAGGGCCAGGTCAGTTCTTC.

V is TRBV6-1 and J is TRBJ2-7, with unresolved D. Trimming removed 3 bases at V and 2 bases at J, with 5 bases between. This CDR3 is built from 12 residues. Germline CDR1 is MNHNS and CDR2 is SASEGT. This chain's CDR3 is CASSDPAYEQYF. CDR3 bases: TGTGCCAGCAGTGACCCCGCCTACGAGCAGTACTTC.

The J gene is TRBJ2-1, the V gene TRBV5-1; D is possibly TRBD2 (6 bases). The germline V gene has CDR1 SGHRS and CDR2 YFSETQ. This CDR3 spans 13 amino acids. The V gene lost 2 bases and the J gene lost 6 bases, with 9 bases spanning the gap. In DNA, the CDR3 is TGCGCCAGCAGCTTCAAGGGAGGCAATGAGCAGTTCTTC. It translates to CASSFKGGNEQFF.

On this clone: Other DNA sequences in this specimen translate into the identical CDR3. This chain uses TRBV5-5 with TRBJ2-7, with D unresolved. The germline V gene has CDR1 SGHKS and CDR2 YYEKEE (reference sequence). The germline V and J ends were trimmed by 3 bases and 2 bases, with 6 bases remaining between them. The CDR3 is 12 residues long. CDR3 in DNA: TGTGCCAGCAGCTACGACACCTACGAGCAGTACTTC. It translates to CASSYDTYEQYF.

The chain carries TRBV9 and TRBJ2-3; 8 positions match TRBD1. CDR1 is SGDLS, CDR2 YYNGEE, per germline. CDR3 length: 14 amino acids. V gave up 3 bases and J gave up 4 bases; unmatched junction bases: 4. The CDR3 sequence is CASSDDRGADTQYF. The CDR3 bases are TGTGCCAGCAGCGACGACAGGGGCGCAGATACGCAGTATTTT.

V is TRBV19 and J is TRBJ2-6; D uncertain. CDR3 length: 13 amino acids. V lost 3 bases to trimming and J lost 3 bases, with 3 bases between them. Germline values: CDR1 LNHDA, CDR2 SQIVND (reference sequence). The CDR3 sequence: CASSMVGANVLTF. Here the CDR3 DNA reads TGTGCCAGTAGTATGGTTGGGGCCAACGTCCTGACTTTC. Filled out from reference TRBV19 and TRBJ2-6, the complete variable domain reads DGGITQSPKYLFRKEGQNVTLSCEQNLNHDAMYWYRQDPGQGLRLIYYSQIVNDFQKGDIAEGYSVSREKKESFPLTVTSAQKNPTAFYLCASSMVGANVLTFGAGSRLTVL.

The V and J genes are TRBV29-1 and TRBJ2-5; D unresolved. This CDR3 spans 15 amino acids. Germline CDR1 and CDR2: SQVTM and ANQGSEA. V shed 3 bases and J shed 1 base, with 15 bases lying between them. The CDR3 bases are TGCAGCGTTGACGGAATCCGGTGGGGCCAAGAGACCCAGTACTTC. This translates into CSVDGIRWGQETQYF.

This clone showed up just once. The CDR3 DNA sequence: TGTGCCAGCGCATACACCGGGTCTAACATTCAGTACTTC. This encodes CASAYTGSNIQYF. V gene TRBV25-1 combines with J gene TRBJ2-4; D uncertain. There are 13 residues in the CDR3. With 8 bases removed from V and 7 bases from J, the gap between germline ends came to 15 bases. Germline V CDR1 and CDR2: MGHDK, SYGVNS.